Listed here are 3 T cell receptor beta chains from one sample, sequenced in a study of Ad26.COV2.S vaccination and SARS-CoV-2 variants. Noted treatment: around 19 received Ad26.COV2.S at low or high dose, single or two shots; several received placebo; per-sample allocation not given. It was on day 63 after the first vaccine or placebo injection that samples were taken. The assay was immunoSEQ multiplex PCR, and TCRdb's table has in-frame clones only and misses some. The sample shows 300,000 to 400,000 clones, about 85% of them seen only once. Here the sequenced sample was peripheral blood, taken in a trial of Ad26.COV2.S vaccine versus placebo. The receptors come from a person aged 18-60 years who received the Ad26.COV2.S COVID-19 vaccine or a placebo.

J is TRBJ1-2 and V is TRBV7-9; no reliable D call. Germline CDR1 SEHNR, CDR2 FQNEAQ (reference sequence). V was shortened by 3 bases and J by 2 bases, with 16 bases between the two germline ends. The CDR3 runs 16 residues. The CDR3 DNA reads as TGTGCCAGCAGCTTTGTCGGGGTCCTTGGGAACTATGGCTACACCTTC. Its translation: CASSFVGVLGNYGYTF.

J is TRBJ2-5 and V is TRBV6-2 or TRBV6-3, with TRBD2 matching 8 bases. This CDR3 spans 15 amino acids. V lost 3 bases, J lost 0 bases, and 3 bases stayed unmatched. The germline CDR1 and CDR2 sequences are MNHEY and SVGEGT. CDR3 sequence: CASSYKTSDQETQYF. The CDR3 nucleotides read TGTGCCAGCAGTTATAAGACTAGCGACCAAGAGACCCAGTACTTC.

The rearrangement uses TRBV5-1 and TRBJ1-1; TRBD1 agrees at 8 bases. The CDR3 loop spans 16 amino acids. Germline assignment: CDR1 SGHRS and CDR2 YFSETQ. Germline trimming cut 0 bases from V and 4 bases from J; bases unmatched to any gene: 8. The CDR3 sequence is CASSLAIGTGVTEAFF. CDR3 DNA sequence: TGCGCCAGCAGCTTGGCCATCGGGACAGGAGTCACTGAAGCTTTCTTT.